The 11 T cell receptor beta chains below all came from one sample that was sequenced in a study of patients and donors after allogeneic stem cell transplantation. TCRdb used MiXCR to reprocess the RT-PCR reads, holding one entry per CDR3 protein. The repertoire includes 7,500 or so distinct CDR3 sequences, roughly 10% of them detected once, and about 50% sits in the top ten. Sequencing input: blood, either unsorted or a sorted T cell fraction (not recorded which). These receptors were taken from a human donor who was either an allogeneic HSCT recipient or a stem cell or donor lymphocyte infusion donor (not recorded which). It is not recorded whose cells these are; they may come from a transplant donor.

This clonotype was counted only a few times. The chain recombines TRBV5-1 with TRBJ1-4; D possibly corresponds to TRBD1 (6 bases). CDR1 is SGHRS and CDR2 is YFSETQ in the germline V gene. There are 16 residues in the CDR3. Trimming left V 2 bases short and J 6 bases short, with 17 bases between. CDR3: CASSFTNRVGDEKLFF. The CDR3 bases are TGCGCCAGCAGCTTTACCAACAGGGTGGGGGATGAAAAACTGTTTTTT. The variable domain in full, with the rest retrieved from reference TRBV5-1 and TRBJ1-4, is KAGVTQTPRYLIKTRGQQVTLSCSPISGHRSVSWYQQTPGQGLQFLFEYFSETQRNKGNFPGRFSGRQFSNSRSEMNVSTLELGDSALYLCASSFTNRVGDEKLFFGSGTQLSVL.

Ten or more counts support this clonotype. The J gene is TRBJ1-4, the V gene TRBV20-1, with D maybe TRBD1 (5 bases). Between the trimmed V and J ends, which lost 2 bases and 8 bases, there was a span of 12 bases. Germline lookup yields CDR1 DFQATT and CDR2 SNEGSKA (reference sequence). The CDR3 consists of 13 residues. The CDR3 loop reads CSARIGVMEKLFF. CDR3 nucleotides: TGCAGTGCTAGAATAGGGGTAATGGAAAAACTGTTTTTT.

This clonotype was seen a handful of times. The J gene is TRBJ1-2, the V gene TRBV30; D gene ambiguous. The CDR3 spans 13 residues. With 5 bases removed from V and 7 bases from J, the gap between germline ends came to 17 bases. CDR1 is GTSNPN and CDR2 is SVGIG in the germline V gene (reference sequence). Here the CDR3 DNA reads TGTGCCTGGGACGACCCCGGGGAACTTGGCTACACCTTC. Translated: CAWDDPGELGYTF.

This clonotype was detected ten times or more. V and J are TRBV7-9 and TRBJ2-3, with 7 nucleotides matching TRBD2. Germline loops: CDR1 SEHNR, CDR2 FQNEAQ (reference sequence). This CDR3 contains 15 residues. Losses at the gene ends were 5 bases for V and 2 bases for J; bases not matched to a gene: 7. This chain's CDR3 is CASSPLADVTDTQYF. CDR3 DNA: TGTGCCAGCAGCCCGCTAGCGGATGTCACAGATACGCAGTATTTT.

In its sample, this clonotype was seen many times. The chain joins TRBV12-3 or TRBV12-4 to TRBJ1-2; possible D gene TRBD1, 5 bases. The CDR3 spans 12 residues. Trimming stripped 5 bases from V and 4 bases from J, with 8 bases between. The CDR3 sequence: CASSADTYGYTF. The CDR3 DNA reads TGTGCCAGCAGTGCGGACACCTATGGCTACACCTTC.

The table lists this clonotype with many counts. The rearrangement joins TRBV27 to TRBJ1-5, with TRBD1 as a possible D gene (5 bases). Trimming took off 5 bases at V and 7 bases at J, with 15 bases between the two ends. Germline CDR1 MNHEY, CDR2 SMNVEV (reference sequence). The CDR3 covers 14 residues. CDR3 DNA: TGTGCCAGCAGTCCACTGGGGGGGAACCAGCCCCAGCATTTT. Translated: CASSPLGGNQPQHF.

This clonotype was seen many times. The chain carries TRBV6-5 and TRBJ1-2, with D tentatively TRBD1 (6 bases). Trimming removed 2 bases from V and 4 bases from J, with 8 bases in between. Germline assignment: CDR1 MNHEY and CDR2 SVGAGI. CDR3 size: 13 residues. The DNA for the CDR3 is TGTGCCAGCAGTTACGGGGGCTTCTATGGCTACACCTTC. Protein sequence: CASSYGGFYGYTF.

This clonotype has a count of ten or more. The chain uses TRBV29-1 and TRBJ1-1; D not resolved. The CDR3 extends over 11 amino acids. Germline V gene sequence: CDR1 SQVTM, CDR2 ANQGSEA. Trimming left V 4 bases short and J 0 bases short, with 3 bases between. In DNA, the CDR3 is TGCAGCGTTGTCATGAACACTGAAGCTTTCTTT. Protein sequence: CSVVMNTEAFF.

This clonotype was found a few times. This chain joins TRBV4-3 and TRBJ1-1, with a weak D call TRBD1 (6 bases). The germline V gene has CDR1 LGHNA and CDR2 YSLEER. Trimming shortened V by 0 bases and J by 5 bases, and 13 bases separated the two germline ends. The CDR3 totals 15 residues. The CDR3 loop reads CASSQDPGADTEAFF. The CDR3 nucleotides are TGCGCCAGCAGCCAAGATCCGGGGGCAGATACTGAAGCTTTCTTT.

The gene calls are TRBV2 and TRBJ2-5; D is unclear. This CDR3 region has 12 residues. V lost 7 bases and J 5 bases, leaving 11 bases between the germline ends. Germline-derived CDR1 and CDR2 are SNHLY and FYNNEI. CDR3 DNA: TGTGCCAGCACCCCCCAGGAGGAGACCCAGTACTTC. Amino acid sequence: CASTPQEETQYF.

This clonotype was seen a few times. This chain's CDR3 is CATSNSGGVWKETQYF. As DNA, the CDR3 is TGTGCCACCAGCAATTCGGGGGGTGTGTGGAAAGAGACCCAGTACTTC. The rearrangement links TRBV24-1 to TRBJ2-5; 7 bases match TRBD2. V shed 7 bases and J 3 bases; nucleotides not matched to a gene: 13. The CDR3 is 16 residues long. From germline, CDR1 is KGHDR and CDR2 SFDVKD.